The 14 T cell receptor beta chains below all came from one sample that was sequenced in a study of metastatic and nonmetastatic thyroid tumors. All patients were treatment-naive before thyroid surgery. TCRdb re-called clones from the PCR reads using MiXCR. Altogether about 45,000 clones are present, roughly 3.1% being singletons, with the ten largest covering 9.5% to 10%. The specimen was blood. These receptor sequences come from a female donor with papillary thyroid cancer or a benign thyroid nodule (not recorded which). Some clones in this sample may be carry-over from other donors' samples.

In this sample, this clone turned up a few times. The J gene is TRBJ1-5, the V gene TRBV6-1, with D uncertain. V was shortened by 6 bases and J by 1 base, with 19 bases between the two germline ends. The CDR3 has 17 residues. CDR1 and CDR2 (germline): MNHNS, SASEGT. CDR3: CASSFLGALLSNQPQHF. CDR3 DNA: TGTGCCAGCAGCTTTTTAGGAGCACTATTGAGCAATCAGCCCCAGCATTTT.

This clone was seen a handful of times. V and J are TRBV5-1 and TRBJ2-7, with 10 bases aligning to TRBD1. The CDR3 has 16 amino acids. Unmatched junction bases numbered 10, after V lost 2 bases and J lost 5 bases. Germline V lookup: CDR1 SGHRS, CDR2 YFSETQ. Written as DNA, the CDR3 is TGCGCCAGCAGCTTACCACCGGGACAGGGGTTCCACGAGCAGTACTTC. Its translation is CASSLPPGQGFHEQYF.

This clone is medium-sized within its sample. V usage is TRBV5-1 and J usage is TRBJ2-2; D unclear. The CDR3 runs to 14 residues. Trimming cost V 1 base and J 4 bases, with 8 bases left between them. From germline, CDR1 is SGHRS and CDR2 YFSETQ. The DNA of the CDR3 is TGCGCCAGCAGCTTGACATCTTTCACCGGGGAGCTGTTTTTT. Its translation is CASSLTSFTGELFF. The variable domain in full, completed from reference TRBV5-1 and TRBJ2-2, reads KAGVTQTPRYLIKTRGQQVTLSCSPISGHRSVSWYQQTPGQGLQFLFEYFSETQRNKGNFPGRFSGRQFSNSRSEMNVSTLELGDSALYLCASSLTSFTGELFFGEGSRLTVL.

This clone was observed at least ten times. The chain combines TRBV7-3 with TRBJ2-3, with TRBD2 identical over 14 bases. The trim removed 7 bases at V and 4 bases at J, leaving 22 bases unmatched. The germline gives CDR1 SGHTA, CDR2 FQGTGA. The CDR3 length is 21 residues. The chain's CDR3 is CASTTPAGRSGTSGSADTQYF. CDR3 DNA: TGTGCCAGCACCACACCCGCCGGCCGGTCCGGGACTAGCGGGAGTGCAGATACGCAGTATTTT.

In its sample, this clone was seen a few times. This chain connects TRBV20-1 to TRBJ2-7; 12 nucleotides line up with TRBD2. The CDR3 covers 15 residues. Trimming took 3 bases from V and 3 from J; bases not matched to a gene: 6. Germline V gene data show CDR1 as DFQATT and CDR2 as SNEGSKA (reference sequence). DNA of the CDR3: TGCAGTGCTAGGGATGGGACTAGCGGGCGCTACGAGCAGTACTTC. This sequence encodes CSARDGTSGRYEQYF.

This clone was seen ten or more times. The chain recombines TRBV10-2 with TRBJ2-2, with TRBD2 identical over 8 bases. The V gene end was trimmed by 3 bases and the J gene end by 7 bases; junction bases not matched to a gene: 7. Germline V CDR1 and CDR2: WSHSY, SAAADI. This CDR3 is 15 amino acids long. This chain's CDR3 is CASSDSREVNGELFF. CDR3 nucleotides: TGCGCCAGCAGTGATTCGCGGGAGGTAAACGGGGAGCTGTTTTTT.

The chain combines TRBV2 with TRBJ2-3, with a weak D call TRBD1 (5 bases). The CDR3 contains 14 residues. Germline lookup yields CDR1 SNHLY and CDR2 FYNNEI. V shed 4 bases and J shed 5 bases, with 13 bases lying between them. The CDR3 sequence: CASSGRRGGDTQYF. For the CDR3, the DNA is TGTGCCAGCAGTGGTCGAAGGGGTGGAGATACGCAGTATTTT. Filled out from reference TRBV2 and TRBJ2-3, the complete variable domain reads EPEVTQTPSHQVTQMGQEVILRCVPISNHLYFYWYRQILGQKVEFLVSFYNNEISEKSEIFDDQFSVERPDGSNFTLKIRSTKLEDSAMYFCASSGRRGGDTQYFGPGTRLTVL.

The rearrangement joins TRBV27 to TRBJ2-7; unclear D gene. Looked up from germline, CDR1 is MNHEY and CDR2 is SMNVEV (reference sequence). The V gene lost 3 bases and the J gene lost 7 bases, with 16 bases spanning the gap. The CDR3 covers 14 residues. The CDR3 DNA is TGTGCCAGCAGTTTTTCGGGTTCCCCATGGGAGCAGTACTTC. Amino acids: CASSFSGSPWEQYF.

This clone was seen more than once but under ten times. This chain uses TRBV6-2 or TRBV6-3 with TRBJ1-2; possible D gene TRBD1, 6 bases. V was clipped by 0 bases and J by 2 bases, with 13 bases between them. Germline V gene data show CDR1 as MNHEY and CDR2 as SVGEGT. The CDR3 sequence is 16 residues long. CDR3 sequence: CASSYSVTGANYGYTF. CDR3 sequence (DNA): TGTGCCAGCAGTTACTCGGTGACAGGAGCCAACTATGGCTACACCTTC.

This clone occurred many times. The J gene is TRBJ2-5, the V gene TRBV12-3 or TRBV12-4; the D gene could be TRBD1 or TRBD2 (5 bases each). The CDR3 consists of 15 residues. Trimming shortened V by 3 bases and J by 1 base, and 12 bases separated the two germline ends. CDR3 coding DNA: TGTGCCAGCAGTTTCTGGGGGAGCTCCCAAGAGACCCAGTACTTC. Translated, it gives CASSFWGSSQETQYF.

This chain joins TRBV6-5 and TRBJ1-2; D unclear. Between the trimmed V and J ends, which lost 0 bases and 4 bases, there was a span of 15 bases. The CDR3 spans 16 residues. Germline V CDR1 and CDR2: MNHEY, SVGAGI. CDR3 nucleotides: TGTGCCAGCAGTTACTCGTTGGTGGGTTTTTCCTATGGCTACACCTTC. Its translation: CASSYSLVGFSYGYTF.

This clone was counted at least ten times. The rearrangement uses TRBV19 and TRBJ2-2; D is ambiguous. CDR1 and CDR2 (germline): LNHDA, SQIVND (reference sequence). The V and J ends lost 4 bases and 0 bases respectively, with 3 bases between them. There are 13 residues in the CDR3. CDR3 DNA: TGTGCCAGTAGTAACTCGAACACCGGGGAGCTGTTTTTT. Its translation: CASSNSNTGELFF.

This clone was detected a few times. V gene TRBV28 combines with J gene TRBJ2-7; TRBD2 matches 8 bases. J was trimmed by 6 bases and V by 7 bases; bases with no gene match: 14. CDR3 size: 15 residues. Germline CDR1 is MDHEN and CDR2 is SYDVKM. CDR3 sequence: CASTSSPGGGREQYF. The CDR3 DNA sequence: TGTGCCAGCACCTCTTCCCCCGGGGGGGGGCGCGAGCAGTACTTC.

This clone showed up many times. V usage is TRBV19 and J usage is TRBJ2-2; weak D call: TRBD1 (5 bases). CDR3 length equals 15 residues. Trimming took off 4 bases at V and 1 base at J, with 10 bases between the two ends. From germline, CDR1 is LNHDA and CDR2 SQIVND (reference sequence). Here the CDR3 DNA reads TGTGCCAGTAGTACGACGCAGGGGAACACCGGGGAGCTGTTTTTT. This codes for CASSTTQGNTGELFF.